The 5 T cell receptor beta chains presented below share a single source sample, sequenced in a study of CD8 T cells in ankylosing spondylitis. A single record per CDR3 protein comes from TCRdb applying MiXCR to the 5' RACE reads. The sample has 380,000 or so distinct CDR3 sequences; 20% are singletons. Sequences were obtained from blood, either unsorted or a sorted T cell fraction (not recorded which). These receptors were obtained from a male donor with ankylosing spondylitis or in good health (not recorded which).

This chain connects TRBV6-1 to TRBJ2-1; 14 positions match TRBD2. V shed 2 bases and J 5 bases; nucleotides not matched to a gene: 2. The CDR3 runs 16 residues. Germline values: CDR1 MNHNS, CDR2 SASEGT. CDR3: CASSEWGLAGDNEQFF. CDR3 sequence (DNA): TGTGCCAGCAGTGAATGGGGACTAGCGGGGGACAATGAGCAGTTCTTC.

This clonotype was counted only a few times. V is TRBV14 and J is TRBJ2-7; D is possibly TRBD1 (5 bases). V lost 5 bases and J lost 7, with 21 bases in between. The germline V gene encodes CDR1 SGHDN and CDR2 FVKESK. The CDR3 is 15 amino acids. The CDR3: CASSTVAGIAQEQYF. CDR3 in DNA: TGTGCCAGCAGCACCGTGGCAGGGATTGCGCAGGAGCAGTACTTC.

This chain uses TRBV12-3 or TRBV12-4 with TRBJ1-2; 11 bases are shared with TRBD1. This CDR3 contains 16 residues. V was pared by 3 bases and J by 4 bases, with 7 bases of the junction left unmatched. The CDR3 sequence is CASSFPRDRGTYGYTF. The CDR3 DNA reads TGTGCCAGCAGTTTCCCCCGGGACAGGGGGACCTATGGCTACACCTTC.

In this sample, this clonotype turned up a few times. The chain combines TRBV28 with TRBJ2-7; D might be TRBD1 (6 bases). This CDR3 is 13 amino acids long. V lost 7 bases and J 6 bases, leaving 16 bases between the germline ends. Germline V gives CDR1 MDHEN, CDR2 SYDVKM. The CDR3 is CASTWDMSGEQYF. The CDR3 coding sequence is TGTGCCAGCACTTGGGACATGTCGGGCGAGCAGTACTTC.

The chain is built from TRBV10-3 and TRBJ2-3; possibly TRBD1 or TRBD2 for D (5 bases each). V lost 0 bases to trimming and J lost 0 bases, with 16 bases between them. CDR1 and CDR2 (germline): ENHRY, SYGVKD. This CDR3 is built from 18 residues. This CDR3 is CAISESRALQGSTDTQYF. The CDR3 nucleotides are TGTGCCATCAGTGAGTCGAGGGCCCTCCAGGGAAGCACAGATACGCAGTATTTT.